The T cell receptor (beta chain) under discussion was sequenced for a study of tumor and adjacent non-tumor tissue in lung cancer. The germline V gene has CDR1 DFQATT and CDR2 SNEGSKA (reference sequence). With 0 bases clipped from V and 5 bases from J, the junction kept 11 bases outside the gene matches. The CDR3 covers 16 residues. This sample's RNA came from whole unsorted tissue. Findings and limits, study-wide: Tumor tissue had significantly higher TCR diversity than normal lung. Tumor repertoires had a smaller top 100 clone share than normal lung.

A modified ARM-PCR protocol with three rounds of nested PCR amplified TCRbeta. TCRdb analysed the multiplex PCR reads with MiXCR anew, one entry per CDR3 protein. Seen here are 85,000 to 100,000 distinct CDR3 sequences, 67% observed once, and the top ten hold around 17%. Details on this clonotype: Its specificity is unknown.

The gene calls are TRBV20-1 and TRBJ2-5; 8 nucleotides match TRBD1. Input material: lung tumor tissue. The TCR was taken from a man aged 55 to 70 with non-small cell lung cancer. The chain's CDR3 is CSARDFTGTGFETQYF. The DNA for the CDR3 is TGCAGTGCTAGAGATTTCACCGGGACAGGCTTCGAGACCCAGTACTTC.